The clone carrying this TCR beta chain was counted once. The sample originates from a study of blood T cell repertoires in COVID-19. Study background: The United States, Italy and Spain supplied acute and convalescent COVID-19 samples.

Under the authors' procedure: For nucleated cells, counts were estimated from reference gene primer amplification. The data were produced by immunoSEQ multiplex PCR, yet TCRdb's version contains in-frame clones alone and is incomplete. The V and J calls and clone size were taken over from that table, and D and trimming were inferred from the DNA. The top ten clones hold approximately 3.5% of a sample with 100,000 to 150,000 clones, approximately 85% of them seen once. Seattle enrolled patients during active infection and tracked them longitudinally. There are 14 residues in the CDR3. Per the germline V gene, CDR1 is SNHLY and CDR2 is FYNNEI. The V end was cut by 8 bases, the J end by 5 bases, with 16 bases between.

Sequenced: peripheral blood. J is TRBJ1-5 and V is TRBV2; D gene uncertain. This TCR came from a woman older than 75 with COVID-19, enrolled during active disease. The CDR3 loop reads CASVRDMVDQPQHF. The CDR3 DNA reads as TGTGCCAGCGTTCGGGATATGGTGGATCAGCCCCAGCATTTT.